These 20 T cell receptor beta chains were all obtained from the same sample, sequenced in a study of graft-versus-host responses after intestinal transplantation. Antigens for these TCRs are unknown. Method: immunoSEQ multiplex PCR; TCRdb's copy keeps in-frame clones and lacks some. The data show fewer than 50,000 clones, 70% to 85% seen once. The specimen was unstimulated CD4+ T cells sorted from spleen or lymph node cells, collected before transplant. These receptors originate from a human donor who was the organ donor for an intestinal transplant.

The genes are TRBV10-3 and TRBJ1-2; TRBD1 agrees at 9 bases. Losses at the gene ends were 8 bases for V and 5 bases for J; bases not matched to a gene: 6. The CDR3 is 13 residues long. Germline-derived CDR1 and CDR2 are ENHRY and SYGVKD. CDR3 nucleotide sequence: TGTGCCATCGAAAGGGACAGGGCATATGGCTACACCTTC. Amino acids: CAIERDRAYGYTF.

The chain has TRBV6-6 and TRBJ2-1, with 8 bases that match TRBD2. Germline CDR1 MNHNY, CDR2 SVGAGI (reference sequence). The CDR3 consists of 15 residues. V shed 7 bases, J shed 4 bases, and the junction held 9 bases outside the gene matches. CDR3 DNA: TGTGCCAGCACAACGCAACTAGCGGTATACAATGAGCAGTTCTTC. Its translation: CASTTQLAVYNEQFF.

This chain links TRBV27 with TRBJ2-1, with TRBD2 matching 10 bases. This CDR3 comprises 19 residues. Germline values: CDR1 MNHEY, CDR2 SMNVEV (reference sequence). V lost 6 bases and J lost 0; bases outside the gene matches: 14. The CDR3 is CASRGGGLAIGSSYNEQFF. The CDR3 region has the DNA TGTGCCAGCAGAGGCGGGGGACTAGCGATTGGGAGCTCCTACAATGAGCAGTTCTTC.

This clone was observed a single time. The rearrangement uses TRBV5-6 and TRBJ2-5; no clear D gene. CDR3 length: 13 residues. Germline CDR1 reads SGHDT; CDR2 reads YYEEEE. V lost 5 bases and J lost 3, with 11 bases in between. CDR3 protein: CASRKRWEETQYF. CDR3 sequence (DNA): TGTGCCAGCAGGAAAAGGTGGGAAGAGACCCAGTACTTC.

Worth noting for this clone: Other DNA sequences in this sample translate to the same CDR3. The genes are TRBV6-1 and TRBJ2-1; 9 nucleotides align to TRBD2. Trimming at V came to 1 base and at J to 8 bases, leaving 6 bases not matched to a gene. Germline CDR1 MNHNS, CDR2 SASEGT. CDR3 length equals 15 residues. The CDR3 DNA is TGTGCCAGCAGTGAAGGTGGCGGGGGGGCCCATGAGCAGTTCTTC. Translation gives CASSEGGGGAHEQFF.

On this clone itself: In the same sample, other DNA sequences code for this CDR3. The chain recombines TRBV5-1 with TRBJ2-2; D remains ambiguous. Germline V gene sequence: CDR1 SGHRS, CDR2 YFSETQ. CDR3 size: 13 residues. The V end lost 0 bases, the J end lost 2 bases, and 2 bases lay between the germline ends. CDR3 nucleotides: TGCGCCAGCAGCTTGGCTAACACCGGGGAGCTGTTTTTT. As protein: CASSLANTGELFF.

This clone has only a few counts. The chain links TRBV6-5 to TRBJ2-1; D is ambiguous. This CDR3 comprises 15 residues. CDR1 and CDR2 (germline): MNHEY, SVGAGI. Trimming shortened V by 2 bases and J by 0 bases, and 8 bases separated the two germline ends. CDR3 residues: CASSYRVASYNEQFF. In nucleotides, the CDR3 is TGTGCCAGCAGTTACAGAGTGGCCTCCTACAATGAGCAGTTCTTC.

V usage is TRBV19 and J usage is TRBJ1-4, with D possibly TRBD1 on 5 matching bases. From germline, CDR1 is LNHDA and CDR2 SQIVND (reference sequence). The CDR3 runs to 14 residues. V lost 3 bases to trimming and J lost 4 bases, with 9 bases between them. The DNA of the CDR3 is TGTGCCAGTAGTATGGGGACCTATAATGAAAAACTGTTTTTT. Translating it yields CASSMGTYNEKLFF.

This clone was seen once. The J gene is TRBJ2-7, the V gene TRBV25-1, with 10 bases identical to TRBD1. This CDR3 comprises 16 residues. Per the germline V gene, CDR1 is MGHDK and CDR2 is SYGVNS. With 7 bases clipped from V and 3 bases from J, the junction kept 12 bases outside the gene matches. The CDR3 nucleotides read TGTGCCAGCAAACTCCGGGACAGGGGCTTAGACTACGAGCAGTACTTC. Amino acids: CASKLRDRGLDYEQYF.

V gene TRBV6-5 combines with J gene TRBJ2-7; 9 nucleotides agree with TRBD1. J lost 1 base, V lost 2 bases, and 3 bases had no gene match. Germline V gene data show CDR1 as MNHEY and CDR2 as SVGAGI. This CDR3 is 15 amino acids long. The CDR3 spells CASSYRDRVSYEQYF. In nucleotides, the CDR3 is TGTGCCAGCAGTTACAGGGACAGGGTATCCTACGAGCAGTACTTC.

The chain is built from TRBV5-1 and TRBJ2-3; 12 positions agree with TRBD2. The CDR3 has 19 amino acids. Germline CDR1 and CDR2: SGHRS and YFSETQ. The V segment lost 0 bases and the J segment 3 bases; nucleotides outside the gene matches: 11. CDR3 in DNA: TGCGCCAGCAGCTTGGTTGAACTAGCGGGGGGAACTAGAACAGATACGCAGTATTTT. It translates to CASSLVELAGGTRTDTQYF.

The V and J genes are TRBV7-2 and TRBJ2-1; D ambiguous. CDR1 is SGHTA, CDR2 FQGNSA, per germline. Trimming removed 1 base at V and 7 bases at J, with 8 bases between. The CDR3 spans 13 residues. CDR3 DNA: TGTGCCAGCAGCTTAGTCCGACTTAATGAGCAGTTCTTC. Amino acids: CASSLVRLNEQFF. Full variable domain (missing parts from reference TRBV7-2 and TRBJ2-1): GAGVSQSPSNKVTEKGKDVELRCDPISGHTALYWYRQSLGQGLEFLIYFQGNSAPDKSGLPSDRFSAERTGGSVSTLTIQRTQQEDSAVYLCASSLVRLNEQFFGPGTRLTVL.

For this clone: This sample includes further DNA sequences coding for the same CDR3. The rearrangement joins TRBV30 to TRBJ1-2; 8 bases align to TRBD1. Germline V gene sequence: CDR1 GTSNPN, CDR2 SVGIG (reference sequence). V lost 3 bases and J lost 8; bases outside the gene matches: 2. The CDR3 is 11 residues long. The CDR3 here is CAWSPGGGYTF. Here the CDR3 DNA reads TGTGCCTGGAGCCCAGGGGGCGGCTACACCTTC.

This rearrangement joins TRBV11-2 to TRBJ2-1; 12 nucleotides agree with TRBD2. V shed 3 bases, J shed 9 bases, and the junction held 12 bases outside the gene matches. The CDR3 extends over 17 amino acids. CDR1 is SGHAT and CDR2 is FQNNGV in the germline V gene. The CDR3 is CASSFLPTSGSGGEQFF. The CDR3 DNA sequence: TGTGCCAGCAGCTTCCTGCCGACTAGCGGGAGTGGAGGTGAGCAGTTCTTC.

This clone was seen only once. The chain couples TRBV11-2 to TRBJ2-1; no firm D call. V lost 4 bases and J 6 bases, leaving 7 bases between the germline ends. CDR3 length: 12 residues. The germline gives CDR1 SGHAT, CDR2 FQNNGV. The CDR3 loop reads CASSSTSNEQFF. Here the CDR3 DNA reads TGTGCCAGCAGCTCGACTTCCAATGAGCAGTTCTTC.

CDR3 sequence: CAWSVLADTQYF. Here the CDR3 DNA reads TGTGCCTGGAGTGTACTAGCAGATACGCAGTATTTT. The rearrangement links TRBV30 to TRBJ2-3, with D perhaps matching TRBD2 (5 bases). The V end was cut by 0 bases, the J end by 4 bases, with 5 bases between. The CDR3 length is 12 residues. Germline V gives CDR1 GTSNPN, CDR2 SVGIG (reference sequence).

The chain links TRBV6-5 to TRBJ2-3; 12 bases fit TRBD1. CDR1 is MNHEY and CDR2 is SVGAGI in the germline V gene. The V and J ends lost 6 bases and 7 bases, in that order; junction bases with no gene match: 8. The CDR3 contains 15 residues. CDR3 DNA sequence: TGTGCCAGCAGCCCCGGGACAGGGGGCGAAAATACGCAGTATTTT. Translating gives CASSPGTGGENTQYF.

This clone showed up just a few times. The rearrangement links TRBV5-8 to TRBJ1-2; unclear D gene. The germline V gene has CDR1 SGHTS and CDR2 YDEGEE. Trimming left V 0 bases short and J 3 bases short, with 3 bases between. CDR3 length: 12 amino acids. This CDR3 reads CASSLGYYGYTF. Here the CDR3 DNA reads TGTGCCAGCAGCTTGGGGTACTATGGCTACACCTTC.

J is TRBJ1-5 and V is TRBV6-5, with TRBD1 matching 7 bases. From germline, CDR1 is MNHEY and CDR2 SVGAGI. There are 13 residues in the CDR3. The V gene end was trimmed by 6 bases and the J gene end by 5 bases; junction bases not matched to a gene: 4. This CDR3 is CASRNTGDQPQHF. The CDR3 DNA sequence: TGTGCCAGCAGAAATACAGGGGATCAGCCCCAGCATTTT.

This clone appeared a single time. CDR3 nucleotide sequence: TGTGCCAGCAGCCGGAAGGTTGTAGGCTATGGCTACACCTTC. Translating gives CASSRKVVGYGYTF. This rearrangement joins TRBV5-6 to TRBJ1-2; the D is unclear. This CDR3 contains 14 residues. Trimming took off 4 bases at V and 4 bases at J, with 14 bases between the two ends. CDR1 and CDR2 from the germline V gene are SGHDT and YYEEEE.